This record looks at one T cell receptor beta chain sequence and its context. Its specific antigen is unknown. No base quality information exists; no much larger clone differs at one position. This sample was taken from a study of blood T cells in healthy people across ages (dated by TCRdb to the mid-2010s). Regarding the study in general: In model experiments, roughly one uniquely barcoded TCR beta cDNA molecule per two T cells was captured by template switching. To avoid experimental bias, donors of different ages were spread randomly across the sequencing lanes. To track age-related changes in TCR beta repertoire diversity, the study relied on deep sequencing normalized with unique cDNA molecular identifiers. For two donors (one aged 18 to 30 and one aged 80 or older), the study analyzed two additional independent replicas of 1 million unique cDNA reads from the same blood draw. Four age groups were formed from the donors: young (average roughly 16 years), middle-aged (roughly 38), aged (approximately 60) and long-lived (about 75). Broader findings and caveats from the paper: Compared with the aged group, the long-lived group had more naive CD4+ T cells, fewer expanded clones and increased TCR diversity, a pattern suggesting age selection. Estimates of total diversity based on one million sequenced T cells were regarded as lower bounds and as underestimates. The percentage of naive T cells measured by flow cytometry correlated strongly with observed TCR beta diversity. Observed TCR beta diversity per million T cells fell roughly linearly with age, and a significant reduction was already apparent by age roughly 41. Bulk unsorted PBMC profiling prevented conclusive comparison of naive and antigen-experienced compartments. Because donor CMV infection status was unknown, age-related changes in expanded clonotypes were potentially confounded.

Donors were 35 to 40 systemically healthy Caucasian individuals from Russia aged 6 to 90 years. Each donor gave roughly 11 milliliters of peripheral blood, drawn into EDTA-treated Vacutainer tubes. Ficoll-Paque density-gradient centrifugation was used to isolate PBMCs, with at least 7 million obtained per sample. Total RNA, at least 6 micrograms per sample, was extracted from PBMCs with Trizol reagent. For every donor, an aliquot of PBMCs went through flow cytometry to measure the percentages of naive CD45RAhigh/CD27high T cells. Library creation used 5' RACE. The sequencer was an Illumina HiSeq 2500. A second PCR of about 7 to 12 cycles was run with a J-beta primer mix and a sample-barcoded 5' primer. Each TCR beta cDNA molecule received a unique molecular identifier from a template-switch 5' adaptor carrying 12 random nucleotides. Each sample yielded at least 3 million CDR3-containing paired-end reads. The Mint cDNA synthesis kit, primed by a TRBC-specific oligonucleotide, was used to synthesize first-strand cDNA from all RNA. After uracil-DNA glycosylase treatment, a first 18-cycle PCR used universal primers M1SS and BC2_uni_R on all cDNA. On the study's bioinformatics: For normalization, 1 million high-quality reads were randomly selected from each sample, with every read carrying a distinct molecular identifier. Reads with shared molecular identifiers were discarded instead of being binned into consensus sequences. MiTCR, with a Q25 quality threshold and the strictest error-elimination algorithm, was used for CDR3 identification, clonotype clustering and error correction. A nonparametric unseen species model with Euler transformation was used to estimate a lower bound on total TCR beta diversity. TCRdb cleaned the public reads at Q25 with fastp, built clones with MiXCR and kept in-frame beta chains. Each CDR3 protein gets just one entry, which takes the most common genes and DNA from the rows behind it. The V and J calls, along with clone size, are taken from TCRdb and not from the paper's own processing. For this sample there are roughly 1,500,000 distinct CDR3 sequences; 40% to 50% appear just once. The top ten constitute roughly 7.7% of the sample.

V gives up 3 bases and J gives up 2 bases, and the segment between their germline ends measures 12 bases. The germline V gene yields SGDLS for CDR1 and YYNGEE for CDR2. From the cysteine up to the phenylalanine, the CDR3 has a length of 14 residues. Only the CDR3 part of the read is kept: 42 bases, read in frame from the first base. The clonotype was recovered from a woman aged 18-35 years in good health. Sequenced: blood. Recombination linked TRBV9 to TRBJ2-7; the D gene is perhaps TRBD1, on 7 matching bases. The CDR3 protein sequence reads: CASSGRDSTYEQYF. At the DNA level, the sequence is TGTGCCAGCAGCGGGAGGGACAGCACCTACGAGCAGTACTTC.